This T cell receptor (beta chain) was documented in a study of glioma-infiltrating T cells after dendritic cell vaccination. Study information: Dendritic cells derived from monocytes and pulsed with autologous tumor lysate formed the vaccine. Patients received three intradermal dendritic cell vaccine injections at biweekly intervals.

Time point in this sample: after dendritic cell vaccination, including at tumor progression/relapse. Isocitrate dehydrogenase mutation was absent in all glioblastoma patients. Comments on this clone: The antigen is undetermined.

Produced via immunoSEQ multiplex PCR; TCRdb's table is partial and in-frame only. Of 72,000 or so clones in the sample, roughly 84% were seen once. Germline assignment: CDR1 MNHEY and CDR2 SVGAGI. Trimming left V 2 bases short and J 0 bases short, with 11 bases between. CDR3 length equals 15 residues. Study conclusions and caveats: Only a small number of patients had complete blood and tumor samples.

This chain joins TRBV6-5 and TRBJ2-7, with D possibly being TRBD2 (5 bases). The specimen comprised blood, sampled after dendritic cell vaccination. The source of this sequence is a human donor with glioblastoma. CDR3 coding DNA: TGTGCCAGCAGTTACCTCGTCGGAGGCTCCTACGAGCAGTACTTC. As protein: CASSYLVGGSYEQYF.